This entry concerns a single T cell receptor (beta chain). Antigen: not known. The record originates from a study of a mutant IDH1 vaccine in newly diagnosed glioma. Across the study: A roughly 62% male, approximately 38% female split and a mean age of about 40 years characterized treated patients. Antecedent treatment encompassed radiotherapy, temozolomide, or their combination; the majority received both. Points from the study as a whole: Detectable vaccine-induced immune responses arose in around 92% of patients.

With 4 bases clipped from V and 10 bases from J, the junction kept 8 bases outside the gene matches. The CDR3 covers 14 residues. Germline-derived CDR1 and CDR2 are SGHNT and YYREEE (reference sequence). Described time point: baseline, week 1 (first vaccination visit). The treatment is: pre-vaccination baseline after standard-of-care therapy. New IDH1-mutant, ATRX-lost WHO grade 3 or 4 astrocytomas occurred in donors. Profiled with immunoSEQ multiplex PCR; TCRdb holds only in-frame clones, not every one. The sample contains 70,000 to 100,000 clones, about 80% of which appear only once. The chain couples TRBV5-4 to TRBJ1-6; 7 bases are shared with TRBD1. The origin of this receptor is a middle-aged man with glioma. Some clones in this sample may be carry-over from other donors' samples. This specimen was PBMCs, taken from a glioma patient treated with radiotherapy, temozolomide or both. DNA of the CDR3: TGTGCCAGCAGCGAAGAGACAGGGAACTCACCCCTCCACTTT. It encodes CASSEETGNSPLHF.